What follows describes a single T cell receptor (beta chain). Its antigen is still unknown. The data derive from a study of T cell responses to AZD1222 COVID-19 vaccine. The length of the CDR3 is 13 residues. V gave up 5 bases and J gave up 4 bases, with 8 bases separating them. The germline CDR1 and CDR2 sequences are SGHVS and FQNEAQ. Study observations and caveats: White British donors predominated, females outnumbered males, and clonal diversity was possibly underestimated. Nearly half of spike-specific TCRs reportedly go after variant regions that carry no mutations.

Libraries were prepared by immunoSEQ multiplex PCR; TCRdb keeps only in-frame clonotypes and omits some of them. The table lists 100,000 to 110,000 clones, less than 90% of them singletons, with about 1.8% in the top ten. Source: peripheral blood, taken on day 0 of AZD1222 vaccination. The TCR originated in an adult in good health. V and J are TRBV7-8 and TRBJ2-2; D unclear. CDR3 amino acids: CASSPSGTGELFF. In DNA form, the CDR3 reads TGTGCCAGCAGCCCCTCCGGCACCGGGGAGCTGTTTTTT.